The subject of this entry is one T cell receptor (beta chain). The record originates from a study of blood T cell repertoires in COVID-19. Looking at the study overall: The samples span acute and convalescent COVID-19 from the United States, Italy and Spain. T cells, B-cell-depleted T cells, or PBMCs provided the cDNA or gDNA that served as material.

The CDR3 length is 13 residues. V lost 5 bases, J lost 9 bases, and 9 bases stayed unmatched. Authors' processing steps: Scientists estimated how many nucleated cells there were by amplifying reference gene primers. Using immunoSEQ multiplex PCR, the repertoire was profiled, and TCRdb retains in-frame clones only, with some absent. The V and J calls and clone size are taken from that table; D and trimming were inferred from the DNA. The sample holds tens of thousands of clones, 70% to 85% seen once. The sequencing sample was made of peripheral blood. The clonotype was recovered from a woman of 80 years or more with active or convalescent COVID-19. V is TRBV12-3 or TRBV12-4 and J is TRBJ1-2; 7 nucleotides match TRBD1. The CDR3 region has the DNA TGTGCCAGCAGTACCTATCAACAGGGGCGCTACACCTTC. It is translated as CASSTYQQGRYTF.